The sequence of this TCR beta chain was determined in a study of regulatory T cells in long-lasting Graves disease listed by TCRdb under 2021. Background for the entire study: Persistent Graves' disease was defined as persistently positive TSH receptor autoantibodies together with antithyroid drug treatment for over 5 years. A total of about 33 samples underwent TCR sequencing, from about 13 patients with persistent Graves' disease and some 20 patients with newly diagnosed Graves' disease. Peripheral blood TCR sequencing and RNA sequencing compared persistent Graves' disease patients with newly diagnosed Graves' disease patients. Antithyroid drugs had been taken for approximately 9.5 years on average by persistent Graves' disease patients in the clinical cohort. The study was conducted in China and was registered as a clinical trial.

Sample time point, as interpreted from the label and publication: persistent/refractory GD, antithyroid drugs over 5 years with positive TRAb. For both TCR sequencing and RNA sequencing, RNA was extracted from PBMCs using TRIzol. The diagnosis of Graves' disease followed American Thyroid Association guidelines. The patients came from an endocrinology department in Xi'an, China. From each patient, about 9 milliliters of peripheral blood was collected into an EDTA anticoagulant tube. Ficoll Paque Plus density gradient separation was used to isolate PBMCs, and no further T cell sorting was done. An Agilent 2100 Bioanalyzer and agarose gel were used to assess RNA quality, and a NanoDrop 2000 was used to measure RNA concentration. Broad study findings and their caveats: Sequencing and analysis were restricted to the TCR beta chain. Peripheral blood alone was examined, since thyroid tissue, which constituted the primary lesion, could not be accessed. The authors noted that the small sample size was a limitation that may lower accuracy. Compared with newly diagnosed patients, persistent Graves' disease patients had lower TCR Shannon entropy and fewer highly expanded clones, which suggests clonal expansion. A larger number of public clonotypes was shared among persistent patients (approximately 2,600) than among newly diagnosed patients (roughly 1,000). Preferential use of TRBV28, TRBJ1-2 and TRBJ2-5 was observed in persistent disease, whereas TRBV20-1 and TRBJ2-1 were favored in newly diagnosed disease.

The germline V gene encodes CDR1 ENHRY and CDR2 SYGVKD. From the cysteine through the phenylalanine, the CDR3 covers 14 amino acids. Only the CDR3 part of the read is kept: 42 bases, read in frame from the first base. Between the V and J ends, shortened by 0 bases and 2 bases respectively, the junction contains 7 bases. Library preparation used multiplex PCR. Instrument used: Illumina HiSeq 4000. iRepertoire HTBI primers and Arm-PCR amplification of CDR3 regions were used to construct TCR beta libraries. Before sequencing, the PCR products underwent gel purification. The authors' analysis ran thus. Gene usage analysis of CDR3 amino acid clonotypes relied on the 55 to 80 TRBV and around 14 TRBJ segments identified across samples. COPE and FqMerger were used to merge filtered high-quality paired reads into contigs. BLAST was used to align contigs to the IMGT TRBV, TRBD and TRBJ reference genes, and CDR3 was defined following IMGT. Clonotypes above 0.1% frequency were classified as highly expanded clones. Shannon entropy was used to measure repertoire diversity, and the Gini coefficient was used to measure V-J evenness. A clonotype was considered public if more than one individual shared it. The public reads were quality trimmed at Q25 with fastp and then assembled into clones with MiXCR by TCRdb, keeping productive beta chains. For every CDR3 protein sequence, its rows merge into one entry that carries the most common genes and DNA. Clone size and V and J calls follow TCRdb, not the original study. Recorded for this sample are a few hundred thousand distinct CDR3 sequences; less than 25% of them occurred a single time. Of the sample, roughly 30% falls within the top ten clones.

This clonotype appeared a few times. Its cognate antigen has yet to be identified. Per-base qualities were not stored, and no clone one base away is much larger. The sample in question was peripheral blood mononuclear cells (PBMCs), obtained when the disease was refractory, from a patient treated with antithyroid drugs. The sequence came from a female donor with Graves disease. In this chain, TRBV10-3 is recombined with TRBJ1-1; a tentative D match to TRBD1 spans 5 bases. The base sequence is TGTGCCATCAGTGAGTCGGGACCTAACACTGAAGCTTTCTTT. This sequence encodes CAISESGPNTEAFF.